Each of the 16 T cell receptor beta chains below was sequenced from the same sample in a study of cytomegalovirus exposure and HLA in healthy donors. PCR used 60 Vbeta primers and 13 Jbeta primers. The method was immunoSEQ multiplex PCR; TCRdb's version includes in-frame clones alone and lacks a portion of them. This specimen shows roughly 100,000 clones; the ten leading clones hold about 0.58%. The sequenced sample consisted of PBMCs. The receptors come from a man in his forties or fifties in good health and CMV-seronegative.

The V and J genes are TRBV10-3 and TRBJ2-1; 12 bases are shared with TRBD2. Germline CDR1 and CDR2: ENHRY and SYGVKD. J gave up 5 bases and V 3 bases, and 2 bases lay outside the gene matches. The CDR3 is 15 amino acids. CDR3 region: CAISDPSGGDNEQFF. The DNA for the CDR3 is TGTGCCATCAGTGATCCTAGCGGGGGGGACAATGAGCAGTTCTTC.

The rearrangement links TRBV6-5 to TRBJ2-1, with D maybe TRBD1 (7 bases). V lost 5 bases and J 12 bases, leaving 23 bases between the germline ends. Germline V CDR1 and CDR2: MNHEY, SVGAGI. This CDR3 region has 15 residues. This CDR3 reads CASSPYGAGGRGQFF. Written as DNA, the CDR3 is TGTGCCAGCAGTCCCTATGGGGCAGGGGGGCGCGGGCAGTTCTTC.

V is TRBV11-2 and J is TRBJ2-1; possible D gene TRBD1, 5 bases. Per the germline V gene, CDR1 is SGHAT and CDR2 is FQNNGV. Deletions cut 3 bases from V and 6 bases from J, with 15 bases between. This CDR3 comprises 15 residues. The CDR3 DNA is TGTGCCAGCAGCTTCGACAGAAACCGGGTCAATGAGCAGTTCTTC. It yields the protein CASSFDRNRVNEQFF.

The chain combines TRBV4-1 with TRBJ1-2; unclear D gene. Germline CDR1 reads MGHRA; CDR2 reads YSYEKL. The CDR3 loop spans 14 amino acids. Trimming left V 0 bases short and J 6 bases short, with 11 bases between. CDR3 coding DNA: TGCGCCAGCAGCCAAGACGCAGGTACCGATGGCTACACCTTC. Translated, it gives CASSQDAGTDGYTF.

J is TRBJ1-2 and V is TRBV18; TRBD1 matches 8 bases. The J segment lost 6 bases and the V segment lost 2 bases, leaving 5 bases of the junction unmatched. Germline CDR1 reads KGHSH; CDR2 reads LQKENI. The CDR3 spans 14 residues. The CDR3 loop reads CASSPTGTGDGYTF. In DNA, the CDR3 is TGTGCCAGCTCACCAACCGGGACAGGCGATGGCTACACCTTC.

The chain combines TRBV4-1 with TRBJ2-7, with 9 bases aligning to TRBD1. CDR1 is MGHRA, CDR2 YSYEKL, per germline. V lost 1 base, J lost 3 bases, and 7 bases stayed unmatched. The CDR3 contains 16 residues. The CDR3 loop reads CASSQAGQGIVYEQYF. CDR3 nucleotide sequence: TGCGCCAGCAGCCAAGCTGGACAGGGGATTGTCTACGAGCAGTACTTC.

The chain has TRBV6-5 and TRBJ2-7, with 9 bases aligning to TRBD1. Germline CDR1 is MNHEY and CDR2 is SVGAGI. The CDR3 extends over 14 amino acids. J gave up 9 bases and V 5 bases, and 11 bases lay outside the gene matches. Here the CDR3 DNA reads TGTGCCAGCAGTACGACAGGGGGGGCGGTCGGGCAGTACTTC. It encodes CASSTTGGAVGQYF.

The genes are TRBV2 and TRBJ1-5; no definite D call. CDR1 is SNHLY and CDR2 is FYNNEI in the germline V gene. The CDR3 covers 12 residues. Deletions cut 7 bases from V and 9 bases from J, with 13 bases between. CDR3 amino acids: CASMTGLGPQHF. CDR3 nucleotide sequence: TGTGCCAGCATGACGGGTCTAGGGCCCCAGCATTTT.

This sequence joins TRBV7-9 and TRBJ1-1; 7 bases fit TRBD1. The length of the CDR3 is 13 residues. CDR1 and CDR2 (germline): SEHNR, FQNEAQ (reference sequence). The J segment lost 9 bases and the V segment lost 5 bases, leaving 9 bases of the junction unmatched. This CDR3 is CASSPVGQSKAFF. DNA of the CDR3: TGTGCCAGCAGCCCAGTGGGACAGTCGAAAGCTTTCTTT.

The chain combines TRBV7-6 with TRBJ1-1, with D tentatively TRBD1 (5 bases). V lost 1 base to trimming and J lost 5 bases, with 14 bases between them. The length of the CDR3 is 15 residues. Germline loops: CDR1 SGHVS, CDR2 FNYEAQ. The CDR3 loop reads CASSLVSGERTEAFF. Written as DNA, the CDR3 is TGTGCCAGCAGCTTAGTATCGGGGGAGCGGACTGAAGCTTTCTTT.

V usage is TRBV7-9 and J usage is TRBJ1-3; the match to TRBD1 covers 8 bases. Germline V gene sequence: CDR1 SEHNR, CDR2 FQNEAQ (reference sequence). After removal of 4 bases from V and 3 bases from J, the junction contained 5 bases not matched to a gene. This CDR3 is built from 15 residues. As DNA, the CDR3 is TGTGCCAGCAGCTCGGACAGGGCGTTTGGAAACACCATATATTTT. Its protein product is CASSSDRAFGNTIYF.

Regarding this clone: The sample carries other DNA sequences with the same CDR3. The J gene is TRBJ2-7, the V gene TRBV6-1; no clear D gene. Per the germline V gene, CDR1 is MNHNS and CDR2 is SASEGT. CDR3 length equals 11 residues. Trimming took 4 bases from V and 3 from J, leaving 4 bases between them. CDR3 in amino acids: CASSAYYEQYF. The CDR3 DNA reads TGTGCCAGCAGTGCCTACTACGAGCAGTACTTC.

J is TRBJ2-5 and V is TRBV5-1; weak D call: TRBD2 (6 bases). Germline V gene data show CDR1 as SGHRS and CDR2 as YFSETQ. Trimming removed 4 bases from V and 4 bases from J, with 17 bases in between. There are 15 residues in the CDR3. DNA of the CDR3: TGCGCCAGCAGCCTCTCCGGGGGTCTGGGAGAGACCCAGTACTTC. It specifies CASSLSGGLGETQYF.

V usage is TRBV6-1 and J usage is TRBJ1-3; TRBD1 agrees at 7 bases. Germline V gene lookup returns CDR1 MNHNS and CDR2 SASEGT. The CDR3 consists of 14 residues. V trimming: 6 bases; J trimming: 2 bases; junction bases outside the gene matches: 4. This CDR3 reads CASREGAAGNTIYF. The CDR3 DNA sequence: TGTGCCAGCAGGGAGGGGGCTGCTGGAAACACCATATATTTT.

The V and J genes are TRBV6-5 and TRBJ2-5, with 7 nucleotides matching TRBD1. The J call may be wrong; the DNA end is better matched by TRBJ2-7. There are 14 residues in the CDR3. The V gene's germline CDR1 is MNHEY and CDR2 SVGAGI. CDR3: CATLDRAFSYEQYF. As DNA, the CDR3 is TGTGCCACCCTTGACAGGGCCTTCTCCTACGAGCAGTACTTC.

The chain combines TRBV7-8 with TRBJ2-7, with D maybe TRBD1 (5 bases). The V and J ends lost 5 bases and 6 bases respectively, with 8 bases between them. The CDR3 spans 11 residues. CDR1 SGHVS and CDR2 FQNEAQ come from the germline V gene. This chain's CDR3 is CASSVRVEQYF. The CDR3 DNA is TGTGCCAGCAGCGTCAGGGTCGAGCAGTACTTC.